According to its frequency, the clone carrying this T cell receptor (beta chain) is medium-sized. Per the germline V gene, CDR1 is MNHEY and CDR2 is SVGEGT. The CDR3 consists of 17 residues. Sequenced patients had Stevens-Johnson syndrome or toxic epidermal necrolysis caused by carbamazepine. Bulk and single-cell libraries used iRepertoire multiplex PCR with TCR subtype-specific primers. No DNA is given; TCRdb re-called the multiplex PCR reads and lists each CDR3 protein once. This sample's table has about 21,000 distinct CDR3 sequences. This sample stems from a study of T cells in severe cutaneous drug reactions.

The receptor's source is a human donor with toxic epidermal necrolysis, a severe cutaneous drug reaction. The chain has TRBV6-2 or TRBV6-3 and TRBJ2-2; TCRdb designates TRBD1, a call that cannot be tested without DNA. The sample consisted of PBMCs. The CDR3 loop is CASSYGVGQTNTGELFF.